A few counts support the clone carrying this T cell receptor (beta chain). Individually, cDNA molecules had unique molecular identifiers attached to them. TCRdb ran MiXCR on the 5' RACE reads and lists one entry per CDR3 protein. The sample records tens of thousands of distinct CDR3 sequences, 15% to 19% being singletons. This entry comes from a study of early T cells in non-severe SARS-CoV-2 infection. Study details: Chains stayed unpaired after sequencing of bulk RNA from unsorted whole blood.

The ends were cut back, 1 base at V and 3 bases at J, with 13 bases in the middle. The CDR3 spans 16 residues. Germline V gene sequence: CDR1 LNHDA, CDR2 SQIVND (reference sequence). The sequenced sample was whole blood. The source of this sequence is an adult who was a healthcare worker with PCR-confirmed SARS-CoV-2 infection or an uninfected control (not recorded which). This rearrangement joins TRBV19 to TRBJ2-4; tentative D call: TRBD1 (5 bases). The CDR3 protein is CASSIVSLRGKNIQYF. DNA of the CDR3: TGTGCCAGTAGTATAGTGTCCTTAAGGGGCAAAAACATTCAGTACTTC.